These 18 T cell receptor beta chains came from one sample sequenced in a study of T cell repertoires in ileal Crohn's disease. The method was immunoSEQ multiplex PCR; TCRdb's version includes in-frame clones alone and lacks a portion of them. The data hold under 2,000 clones, with 80% to 90% observed a single time. Sequences were obtained from ileal tissue. These TCRs come from an adult with Crohn's disease.

The chain has TRBV11-3 and TRBJ2-1, with 9 bases aligning to TRBD2. Germline V gene lookup returns CDR1 SGHNT and CDR2 YENEEA. The junction had 9 bases not matched to a gene; V was cut back by 5 bases and J by 7 bases. The CDR3 is 15 amino acids. DNA for the CDR3: TGTGCCAGCAGCGTAGGGGCGGGGGGGTTGAATGAGCAGTTCTTC. Protein product: CASSVGAGGLNEQFF.

The V call is TRBV30, the J call TRBJ1-3; 7 nucleotides line up with TRBD1. There are 13 residues in the CDR3. With 6 bases clipped from V and 3 bases from J, the junction kept 5 bases outside the gene matches. Germline V gives CDR1 GTSNPN, CDR2 SVGIG (reference sequence). The DNA for the CDR3 is TGTGCCTGCCACAGGGGAGGTGGAAACACCATATATTTT. Translated: CACHRGGGNTIYF. Full variable domain (remainder filled in from reference TRBV30 and TRBJ1-3): SQTIHQWPATLVQPVGSPLSLECTVEGTSNPNLYWYRQAAGRGLQLLFYSVGIGQISSEVPQNLSASRPQDRQFILSSKKLLLSDSGFYLCACHRGGGNTIYFGEGSWLTVV.

The J gene is TRBJ1-1, the V gene TRBV5-1; D call uncertain. Germline V gives CDR1 SGHRS, CDR2 YFSETQ. This CDR3 region has 14 residues. Between the trimmed V and J ends, which lost 0 bases and 1 base, there was a span of 7 bases. CDR3 loop: CASSLEPQNTEAFF. CDR3 DNA: TGCGCCAGCAGCTTGGAGCCCCAGAACACTGAAGCTTTCTTT.

The chain carries TRBV7-2 and TRBJ2-3; D may be TRBD1 (5 bases). The germline V and J ends were trimmed by 5 bases and 2 bases, with 11 bases remaining between them. The germline V gene has CDR1 SGHTA and CDR2 FQGNSA. The CDR3 runs 14 residues. The CDR3 protein is CASSPGHHTDTQYF. CDR3 nucleotide sequence: TGTGCCAGCAGCCCAGGACACCACACAGATACGCAGTATTTT.

Comment on this clone: Other DNA variants within this sample encode the same CDR3. This chain links TRBV5-1 with TRBJ1-2; 8 nucleotides line up with TRBD1. V lost 4 bases to trimming and J lost 6 bases; unmatched junction nucleotides: 8. Germline lookup yields CDR1 SGHRS and CDR2 YFSETQ. The CDR3 is 14 residues long. The CDR3 protein is CASSIRQGWNGYTF. CDR3 in DNA: TGCGCCAGCAGCATTAGACAGGGGTGGAATGGCTACACCTTC.

The chain links TRBV7-8 to TRBJ1-1; 8 nucleotides align to TRBD1. V gave up 5 bases and J gave up 2 bases; unmatched junction bases: 22. This CDR3 region has 20 residues. The germline CDR1 and CDR2 sequences are SGHVS and FQNEAQ. In DNA form, the CDR3 reads TGTGCCAGCAGCACCCACCGATGGAAGACAGGGGCTGAGCCAAACACTGAAGCTTTCTTT. Encoded protein: CASSTHRWKTGAEPNTEAFF.

The chain couples TRBV7-6 to TRBJ2-1; 7 bases line up with TRBD1. V shed 1 base, J shed 10 bases, and the junction held 10 bases outside the gene matches. The CDR3 runs to 15 residues. Germline V lookup: CDR1 SGHVS, CDR2 FNYEAQ. The CDR3 DNA is TGTGCCAGCAGCTTAGGATTCGACAGGGCTAGGGAGCAGTTCTTC. It translates to CASSLGFDRAREQFF.

CDR3 loop: CASSPRGEGSTEAFF. The CDR3, as DNA: TGTGCCAGCTCACCCCGAGGGGAGGGGAGCACTGAAGCTTTCTTT. The V gene is TRBV18, the J gene TRBJ1-1; perhaps TRBD1 as D (5 bases). Trimming removed 3 bases at V and 4 bases at J, with 15 bases between. The germline V gene encodes CDR1 KGHSH and CDR2 LQKENI. This CDR3 contains 15 residues.

The J gene is TRBJ2-3, the V gene TRBV30, with D perhaps TRBD1 (5 bases). This CDR3 region has 14 residues. Germline lookup yields CDR1 GTSNPN and CDR2 SVGIG (reference sequence). The germline V and J ends were trimmed by 1 base and 9 bases, with 17 bases remaining between them. The CDR3 DNA reads as TGTGCCTGGAGTGGTCCCAGGGTATTAGGAACGCAGTATTTT. Amino acids: CAWSGPRVLGTQYF. The full variable domain, its missing parts supplied by reference TRBV30 and TRBJ2-3, is SQTIHQWPATLVQPVGSPLSLECTVEGTSNPNLYWYRQAAGRGLQLLFYSVGIGQISSEVPQNLSASRPQDRQFILSSKKLLLSDSGFYLCAWSGPRVLGTQYFGPGTRLTVL.

The rearrangement uses TRBV23-1 and TRBJ1-5, with D maybe TRBD1 (6 bases). TRBV23-1 is designated an ORF whose function remains uncertain. Deletions cut 4 bases from V and 3 bases from J, with 16 bases between. The CDR3 extends over 16 amino acids. The CDR3 DNA is TGCGCCAGCAGTCCCTATTGGACAGAGATCAATCAGCCCCAGCATTTT. This translates into CASSPYWTEINQPQHF.

The CDR3 DNA is TGTGCTACCAGTAAGTGGAACGAAGAGGCAGGGATGTTAGGGAGCAATCAGCCCCAGCATTTT. Its protein is CATSKWNEEAGMLGSNQPQHF. V usage is TRBV19 and J usage is TRBJ1-5, with TRBD1 as a possible D gene (5 bases). The CDR3 length is 21 residues. CDR1 LNHDA and CDR2 SQIVND come from the germline V gene (reference sequence).

There are a few counts of this clone. The chain couples TRBV19 to TRBJ2-3; D perhaps matches TRBD2 (6 bases). This CDR3 is 16 amino acids long. Trimming stripped 3 bases from V and 1 base from J, with 14 bases between. From germline, CDR1 is LNHDA and CDR2 SQIVND (reference sequence). This CDR3 is CASSIGGGKGTDTQYF. CDR3 DNA sequence: TGTGCCAGTAGTATTGGTGGGGGGAAAGGCACAGATACGCAGTATTTT.

This sequence joins TRBV7-6 and TRBJ1-2; D call uncertain. Germline V lookup: CDR1 SGHVS, CDR2 FNYEAQ. The CDR3 contains 13 residues. Deletions cut 5 bases from V and 5 bases from J, with 12 bases between. CDR3 in DNA: TGTGCCAGCAGCCAAGGAGGTCCGTATGGCTACACCTTC. It yields the protein CASSQGGPYGYTF.

The V call is TRBV11-3, the J call TRBJ2-2; D call uncertain. Trimming pared 7 bases from V and 7 bases from J, leaving 10 bases between. This CDR3 comprises 12 residues. The germline V gene encodes CDR1 SGHNT and CDR2 YENEEA. CDR3 coding DNA: TGTGCCAGCAACTCGCACCACGGGGAGCTGTTTTTT. Residues: CASNSHHGELFF.

The V call is TRBV5-4, the J call TRBJ2-1; TRBD2 is a possible D gene (7 bases). V dropped 6 bases and J dropped 2 bases, with 12 bases sitting between them. The CDR3 is 14 residues long. From germline, CDR1 is SGHNT and CDR2 YYREEE (reference sequence). CDR3 protein: CASTGGPPYNEQFF. CDR3 in DNA: TGTGCCAGCACCGGGGGGCCTCCCTACAATGAGCAGTTCTTC.

V is TRBV5-6 and J is TRBJ1-2; D ambiguous. V gave up 0 bases and J gave up 2 bases, with 8 bases separating them. The CDR3 sequence is 14 residues long. The germline V gene encodes CDR1 SGHDT and CDR2 YYEEEE. CDR3 loop: CASSLAGANYGYTF. The CDR3 coding sequence is TGTGCCAGCAGCTTGGCTGGAGCGAACTATGGCTACACCTTC.

The chain has TRBV28 and TRBJ1-6, with D possibly TRBD1 on 5 matching bases. The CDR3 consists of 13 residues. The V end was cut by 8 bases, the J end by 1 base, with 6 bases between. CDR1 and CDR2 from the germline V gene are MDHEN and SYDVKM. The CDR3 region has the DNA TGTGCCAGCGGGGCATCCTATAATTCACCCCTCCACTTT. Translated, it gives CASGASYNSPLHF.

V usage is TRBV30 and J usage is TRBJ2-2; TRBD1 aligns across 7 bases. V dropped 3 bases and J dropped 5; count of bases not matched to a gene: 12. Germline V gene lookup returns CDR1 GTSNPN and CDR2 SVGIG (reference sequence). CDR3 size: 16 residues. The CDR3 coding sequence is TGTGCCTGGAGAGTACAGGGGAACACCTTTACCGGGGAGCTGTTTTTT. Its protein is CAWRVQGNTFTGELFF.